Presented here are 32 T cell receptor beta chains from one specimen sequenced in a study of T cell clones after liver transplantation (dated by TCRdb to between 2017 and 2020). The library was built by means of the immunoSEQ multiplex PCR assay. What TCRdb holds here is the immuneACCESS table cut down to in-frame rearrangements. Part of the clones is not present; checked against another copy, under half of the missing clones reflect an unresolved V gene, and the others are unexplained. Counted in this sample were under 60,000 clones; approximately 77% of them appeared once. The ten top clones hold about a tenth of the sample. Sequencing was performed on CD4+ T cells from blood, taken at the 22-month timepoint. These receptors were obtained from a human patient who received a liver transplant. After a transplant, certain T cells may trace back to the graft donor.

This clone was seen more than once but under ten times. The rearrangement uses TRBV7-2 and TRBJ1-1, with 9 bases fitting TRBD1. Germline CDR1 and CDR2: SGHTA and FQGNSA. This CDR3 is built from 16 residues. V was pared by 6 bases and J by 1 base, with 9 bases of the junction left unmatched. The CDR3 coding sequence is TGTGCCAGCAGACCAGGGACAGGGATGAGGAACACTGAAGCTTTCTTT. Residues: CASRPGTGMRNTEAFF.

J is TRBJ2-3 and V is TRBV7-9; TRBD2 matches at 10 bases. Germline V gives CDR1 SEHNR, CDR2 FQNEAQ (reference sequence). J gave up 6 bases and V 5 bases, and 11 bases lay outside the gene matches. The CDR3 consists of 16 residues. DNA of the CDR3: TGTGCCAGCAGCCTATCCAGCGGGGGGGCATGGGATACGCAGTATTTT. Protein sequence: CASSLSSGGAWDTQYF.

V is TRBV7-9 and J is TRBJ2-2, with D perhaps given as TRBD1 or TRBD2 (5 bases each). Germline CDR1 and CDR2: SEHNR and FQNEAQ (reference sequence). The CDR3 is made up of 16 amino acids. V dropped 5 bases and J dropped 2 bases, with 15 bases sitting between them. CDR3 in amino acids: CASSPRTGRNTGELFF. CDR3 coding DNA: TGTGCCAGCAGCCCCCGAACGGGACGAAACACCGGGGAGCTGTTTTTT.

The rearrangement links TRBV2 to TRBJ2-3, with no clear D. Germline V gene lookup returns CDR1 SNHLY and CDR2 FYNNEI. The V gene lost 8 bases and the J gene lost 8 bases, with 14 bases spanning the gap. The CDR3 covers 12 residues. CDR3 residues: CASGKPGVTQYF. The CDR3 coding sequence is TGTGCCAGCGGTAAACCTGGGGTTACGCAGTATTTT.

A few counts support this clone. The chain recombines TRBV5-8 with TRBJ2-6; either TRBD1 or TRBD2 may supply D (5 bases each). The CDR3 runs to 13 residues. In germline, CDR1 is SGHTS, CDR2 YDEGEE. The germline V and J ends were trimmed by 4 bases and 4 bases, with 6 bases remaining between them. CDR3 residues: CASSRDGANVLTF. The CDR3 region has the DNA TGTGCCAGCAGCCGGGACGGGGCCAACGTCCTGACTTTC.

This chain links TRBV9 with TRBJ1-1; D unclear. CDR1 and CDR2 (germline): SGDLS, YYNGEE. Trimming removed 1 base from V and 1 base from J, with 5 bases in between. This CDR3 is 13 amino acids long. The CDR3 reads CASSVQTNTEAFF. The CDR3 DNA is TGTGCCAGCAGCGTACAAACGAACACTGAAGCTTTCTTT. The variable domain in full, completed from reference TRBV9 and TRBJ1-1, reads DSGVTQTPKHLITATGQRVTLRCSPRSGDLSVYWYQQSLDQGLQFLIQYYNGEERAKGNILERFSAQQFPDLHSELNLSSLELGDSALYFCASSVQTNTEAFFGQGTRLTVV.

This chain connects TRBV7-9 to TRBJ1-1; 8 nucleotides match TRBD1. V lost 5 bases to trimming and J lost 4 bases; unmatched junction nucleotides: 12. Germline assignment: CDR1 SEHNR and CDR2 FQNEAQ (reference sequence). CDR3 length equals 16 residues. Here the CDR3 reads CASSRPTGVRSTEAFF. CDR3 in DNA: TGTGCCAGCAGCCGACCGACAGGGGTAAGATCCACTGAAGCTTTCTTT.

The V call is TRBV7-8, the J call TRBJ1-4, with 11 bases fitting TRBD1. The CDR3 is 16 residues long. J was trimmed by 7 bases and V by 4 bases; bases with no gene match: 8. Germline V CDR1 and CDR2: SGHVS, FQNEAQ. CDR3 region: CASSSTGTGGGEKLFF. The CDR3 region has the DNA TGTGCCAGCAGCTCCACGGGGACAGGGGGGGGTGAAAAACTGTTTTTT.

This rearrangement joins TRBV5-5 to TRBJ2-7; 10 nucleotides align to TRBD1. V lost 5 bases and J lost 2; bases outside the gene matches: 4. Germline-derived CDR1 and CDR2 are SGHKS and YYEKEE (reference sequence). CDR3 size: 14 residues. The chain's CDR3 is CASSWDRGPYEQYF. The CDR3 bases are TGTGCCAGCAGTTGGGACAGGGGTCCCTACGAGCAGTACTTC.

J is TRBJ2-5 and V is TRBV14; D is undetermined. This CDR3 has 18 residues. CDR1 is SGHDN, CDR2 FVKESK, per germline. Trimming took 0 bases from V and 1 from J, leaving 18 bases between them. The CDR3 protein is CASSQDDLLWQAQETQYF. CDR3 DNA: TGTGCCAGCAGCCAAGATGACCTCCTATGGCAGGCCCAAGAGACCCAGTACTTC.

V gene TRBV6-5 combines with J gene TRBJ2-2; TRBD2 agrees at 8 bases. The CDR3 spans 14 residues. Germline V gives CDR1 MNHEY, CDR2 SVGAGI. The J segment lost 0 bases and the V segment lost 6 bases, leaving 0 bases of the junction unmatched. CDR3: CASRLAANTGELFF. Written as DNA, the CDR3 is TGTGCCAGCAGACTAGCGGCGAACACCGGGGAGCTGTTTTTT.

This clone turned up a few times. V usage is TRBV2 and J usage is TRBJ1-5; 7 bases fit TRBD1. The V and J ends lost 7 bases and 4 bases, in that order; junction bases with no gene match: 4. There are 13 residues in the CDR3. CDR1 is SNHLY, CDR2 FYNNEI, per germline. For the CDR3, the DNA is TGTGCCAGCATCGGGACAGTTAATCAGCCCCAGCATTTT. Translation: CASIGTVNQPQHF.

The genes are TRBV9 and TRBJ2-1; D is unclear. The CDR3 is made up of 15 amino acids. V lost 3 bases and J lost 0, with 10 bases in between. Germline CDR1 and CDR2: SGDLS and YYNGEE. The CDR3, as DNA: TGTGCCAGCAGCGGGACCGAGAGCTCCTACAATGAGCAGTTCTTC. Translating it yields CASSGTESSYNEQFF.

V is TRBV28 and J is TRBJ2-7; the match to TRBD1 covers 10 bases. V trimming: 10 bases; J trimming: 4 bases; junction bases outside the gene matches: 10. CDR3 length: 14 residues. In germline, CDR1 is MDHEN, CDR2 SYDVKM. The CDR3, as DNA: TGTGCCACCATGGGGGGACAGGGGAGATACGAGCAGTACTTC. Its translation: CATMGGQGRYEQYF.

The chain is built from TRBV7-6 and TRBJ2-5, with 7 bases that match TRBD1. Germline-derived CDR1 and CDR2 are SGHVS and FNYEAQ. The V segment lost 4 bases and the J segment 1 base; nucleotides outside the gene matches: 3. The length of the CDR3 is 14 residues. The CDR3 DNA is TGTGCCAGCAGCTCGACAGGGACCCAAGAGACCCAGTACTTC. Its translation: CASSSTGTQETQYF. The full variable domain, its missing parts supplied by reference TRBV7-6 and TRBJ2-5, is GAGVSQSPRYKVTKRGQDVALRCDPISGHVSLYWYRQALGQGPEFLTYFNYEAQQDKSGLPNDRFSAERPEGSISTLTIQRTEQRDSAMYRCASSSTGTQETQYFGPGTRLLVL.

A word on this clone: At one boundary the junction diverges from the germline segment, which might be a read error. CDR3 sequence: CSSSQTFSSYEQYF. The DNA of the CDR3 is TGTTCCAGCAGCCAAACTTTTAGCTCCTACGAGCAGTACTTC. The chain carries TRBV27 and TRBJ2-7; D call uncertain. The CDR3 contains 14 residues. The germline CDR1 and CDR2 sequences are MNHEY and SMNVEV (reference sequence).

The chain is built from TRBV25-1 and TRBJ1-2; perhaps TRBD1 as D (5 bases). CDR1 and CDR2 (germline): MGHDK, SYGVNS. The CDR3 has 13 amino acids. V gave up 2 bases and J gave up 6 bases, with 10 bases separating them. CDR3 nucleotides: TGTGCCAGCAGTGAAAACCTAGGGGATGGCTACACCTTC. Amino acid sequence: CASSENLGDGYTF.

The chain has TRBV9 and TRBJ2-2; maybe TRBD1 (6 bases). V shed 3 bases and J shed 0 bases, with 24 bases lying between them. Germline V gives CDR1 SGDLS, CDR2 YYNGEE. This CDR3 region has 20 residues. In nucleotides, the CDR3 is TGTGCCAGCAGCGCCAGAGACGACAATAAGGGGGTCGCGAACACCGGGGAGCTGTTTTTT. Encoded protein: CASSARDDNKGVANTGELFF.

The chain recombines TRBV9 with TRBJ1-6; TRBD1 might be the D (6 bases). The CDR3 length is 15 residues. Trimming removed 4 bases at V and 9 bases at J, with 17 bases between. Germline loops: CDR1 SGDLS, CDR2 YYNGEE. CDR3 bases: TGTGCCAGCAGCACCGAGGGGGATCTTAGTTCACCCCTCCACTTT. Translation gives CASSTEGDLSSPLHF.

The chain has TRBV7-3 and TRBJ1-2, with 7 bases lining up with TRBD1. Germline assignment: CDR1 SGHTA and CDR2 FQGTGA. V was clipped by 5 bases and J by 6 bases; unmatched bases: 12. The CDR3 spans 15 residues. The CDR3 region has the DNA TGTGCCAGCAGCGCCCAAACAGGGGACGAGAATGGCTACACCTTC. Its protein product is CASSAQTGDENGYTF.

This CDR3 reads CASSYDRGVGGYTF. CDR3 nucleotide sequence: TGTGCCAGCAGCTACGACAGGGGGGTCGGTGGCTACACCTTC. The chain is built from TRBV7-9 and TRBJ1-2; 9 nucleotides agree with TRBD1. Unmatched junction bases numbered 7, after V lost 4 bases and J lost 7 bases. Germline V gives CDR1 SEHNR, CDR2 FQNEAQ (reference sequence). The CDR3 sequence is 14 residues long.

The rearrangement uses TRBV15 and TRBJ2-5; TRBD1 matches at 9 bases. J lost 6 bases, V lost 3 bases, and 5 bases had no gene match. The CDR3 runs to 14 residues. The V gene's germline CDR1 is LNHNV and CDR2 YYDKDF (reference sequence). CDR3 nucleotide sequence: TGTGCCACCAGCAGGGGGGGACAGGGAAAGACCCAGTACTTC. Encoded protein: CATSRGGQGKTQYF.

The chain uses TRBV27 and TRBJ2-4; the match to TRBD1 covers 8 bases. Germline trimming cut 9 bases from V and 4 bases from J; bases unmatched to any gene: 11. The CDR3 sequence is 15 residues long. Germline V lookup: CDR1 MNHEY, CDR2 SMNVEV (reference sequence). DNA of the CDR3: TGTGCCAGTAGCACCCAGGGGGCGCTTAAAAACATTCAGTACTTC. It encodes CASSTQGALKNIQYF.

This clone was observed a single time. The chain uses TRBV11-2 and TRBJ2-4; 11 bases align to TRBD2. V gave up 4 bases and J gave up 16 bases; unmatched junction bases: 6. Germline lookup yields CDR1 SGHAT and CDR2 FQNNGV. The CDR3 is 12 amino acids. The DNA of the CDR3 is TGTGCCAGCAGCTCCTATAGCGGGGGGGAATACTTC. It codes for CASSSYSGGEYF.

The CDR3 DNA reads TGCGCCAGCAGCTTGGCCCTGGGGGCGGGAAGGGACTCTGGCTACACCTTC. This gives the protein CASSLALGAGRDSGYTF. The rearrangement joins TRBV5-1 to TRBJ1-2; perhaps TRBD1 as D (6 bases). This CDR3 comprises 17 residues. V dropped 0 bases and J dropped 7 bases, with 22 bases sitting between them. CDR1 and CDR2 (germline): SGHRS, YFSETQ.

The rearrangement uses TRBV6-5 and TRBJ2-1, with D tentatively TRBD2 (5 bases). CDR3 length equals 13 residues. Trimming stripped 5 bases from V and 6 bases from J, with 11 bases between. CDR1 MNHEY and CDR2 SVGAGI come from the germline V gene. The CDR3 protein is CASSPPGVNEQFF. CDR3 bases: TGTGCCAGCAGTCCCCCCGGGGTCAATGAGCAGTTCTTC.

The chain has TRBV7-3 and TRBJ2-2; TRBD1 aligns across 7 bases. The CDR3 runs 16 residues. The germline CDR1 and CDR2 sequences are SGHTA and FQGTGA. Trimming took 0 bases from V and 6 from J; bases not matched to a gene: 7. The CDR3 DNA reads TGTGCCAGCAGCTTAACAGGGGGCAATGTCGCCGGGGAGCTGTTTTTT. Translated: CASSLTGGNVAGELFF. Looking up the rest from reference TRBV7-3 and TRBJ2-2 gives the full variable domain: GAGVSQTPSNKVTEKGKYVELRCDPISGHTALYWYRQSLGQGPEFLIYFQGTGAADDSGLPNDRFFAVRPEGSVSTLKIQRTERGDSAVYLCASSLTGGNVAGELFFGEGSRLTVL.

The J gene is TRBJ1-4, the V gene TRBV29-1; maybe TRBD1 (6 bases). CDR3 size: 18 residues. Trimming took off 7 bases at V and 0 bases at J, with 24 bases between the two ends. The germline CDR1 and CDR2 sequences are SQVTM and ANQGSEA. CDR3 protein: CSATQGGAGASTNEKLFF. CDR3 nucleotide sequence: TGCAGCGCTACTCAAGGGGGGGCGGGTGCTTCAACTAATGAAAAACTGTTTTTT.

The chain links TRBV4-1 to TRBJ1-1; D unresolved. V shed 2 bases and J shed 4 bases, with 14 bases lying between them. CDR3 size: 15 residues. Looked up from germline, CDR1 is MGHRA and CDR2 is YSYEKL. The CDR3 DNA reads as TGCGCCAGCAGCCAAACCGCACATACTCTCACTGAAGCTTTCTTT. This codes for CASSQTAHTLTEAFF.

This clone was recorded once. The chain couples TRBV18 to TRBJ1-2; no clear D. CDR1 is KGHSH and CDR2 is LQKENI in the germline V gene. CDR3 length: 14 amino acids. Trimming took 4 bases from V and 8 from J, leaving 17 bases between them. The CDR3 spells CASSLPQDSVGYTF. DNA of the CDR3: TGTGCCAGCTCACTCCCTCAGGATTCAGTCGGCTACACCTTC.

The rearrangement links TRBV6-5 to TRBJ1-1; 11 bases line up with TRBD1. This CDR3 comprises 14 residues. The V and J ends lost 6 bases and 5 bases, in that order; junction bases with no gene match: 5. CDR1 MNHEY and CDR2 SVGAGI come from the germline V gene. DNA for the CDR3: TGTGCCAGCAGAGGACAGGGGGCAGGGACTGAAGCTTTCTTT. Protein product: CASRGQGAGTEAFF.

The gene calls are TRBV11-2 and TRBJ2-1; TRBD2 aligns across 8 bases. The CDR3 length is 17 residues. J lost 2 bases, V lost 0 bases, and 6 bases had no gene match. The germline V gene has CDR1 SGHAT and CDR2 FQNNGV. Written as DNA, the CDR3 is TGTGCCAGCAGCTTAGAGAGGGCGGGGGGCGCCTACAATGAGCAGTTCTTC. This translates into CASSLERAGGAYNEQFF.